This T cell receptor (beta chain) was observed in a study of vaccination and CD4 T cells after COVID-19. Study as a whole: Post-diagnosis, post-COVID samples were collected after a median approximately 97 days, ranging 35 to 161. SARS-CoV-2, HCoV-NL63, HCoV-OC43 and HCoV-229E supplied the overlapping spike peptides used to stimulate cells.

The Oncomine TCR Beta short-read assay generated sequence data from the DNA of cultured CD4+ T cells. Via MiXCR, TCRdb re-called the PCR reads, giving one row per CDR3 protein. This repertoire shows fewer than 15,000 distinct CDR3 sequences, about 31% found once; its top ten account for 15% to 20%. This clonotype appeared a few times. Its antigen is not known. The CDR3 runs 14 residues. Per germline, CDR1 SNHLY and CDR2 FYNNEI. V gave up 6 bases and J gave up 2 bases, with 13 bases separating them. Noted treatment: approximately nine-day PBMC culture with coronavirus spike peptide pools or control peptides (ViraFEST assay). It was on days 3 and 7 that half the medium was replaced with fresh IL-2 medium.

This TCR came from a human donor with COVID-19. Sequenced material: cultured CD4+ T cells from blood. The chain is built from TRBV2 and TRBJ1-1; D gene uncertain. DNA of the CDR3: TGTGCCAGCAGGACCGCAACACGTAACACTGAAGCTTTCTTT. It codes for CASRTATRNTEAFF. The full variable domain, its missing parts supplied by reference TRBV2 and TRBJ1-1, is EPEVTQTPSHQVTQMGQEVILRCVPISNHLYFYWYRQILGQKVEFLVSFYNNEISEKSEIFDDQFSVERPDGSNFTLKIRSTKLEDSAMYFCASRTATRNTEAFFGQGTRLTVV.